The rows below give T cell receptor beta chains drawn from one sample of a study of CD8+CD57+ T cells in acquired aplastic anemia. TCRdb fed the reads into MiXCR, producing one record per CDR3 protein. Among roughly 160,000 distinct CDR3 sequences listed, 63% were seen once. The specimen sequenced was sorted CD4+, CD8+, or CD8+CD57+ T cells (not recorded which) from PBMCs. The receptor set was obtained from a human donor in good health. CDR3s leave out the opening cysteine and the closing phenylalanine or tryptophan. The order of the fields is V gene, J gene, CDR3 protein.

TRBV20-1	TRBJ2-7	SARYLESYEQY
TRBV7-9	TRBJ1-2	ASTQIPGGDT
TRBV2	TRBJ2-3	ASSAQRGATDTQY
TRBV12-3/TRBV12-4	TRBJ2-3	ASRSWLAQY
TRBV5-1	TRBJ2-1	ASSFAGAGSYNEQF
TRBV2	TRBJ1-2	ASDHSGRAFYNGYT
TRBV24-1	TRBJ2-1	ATSDPIGPANEQF
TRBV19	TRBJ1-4	ASSIRSPGNEKLF
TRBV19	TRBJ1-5	ASSISWVRDQPQH
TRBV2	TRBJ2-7	ASRTGTGLFTYEQY
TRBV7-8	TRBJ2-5	ASSLGWYSQETQY
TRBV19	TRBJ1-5	ASSISANQPQH
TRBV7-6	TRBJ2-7	ASSLELGLAGRYEQY
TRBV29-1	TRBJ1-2	SVKGQGEYGYT
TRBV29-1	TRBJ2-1	SVAAGNEQF
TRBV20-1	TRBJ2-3	SAPRAEDGGTDTQY